This T cell receptor (beta chain) was obtained from a study of human T cells and chemical hapten exposure. Study context: Patients, predominantly female, presented with alopecia areata, totalis or universalis. Regarding the study as a whole: Once DPC sensitization occurred, TCRs above 1 in 1000 frequency showed no change.

The CDR3 totals 14 residues. V was pared by 7 bases and J by 0 bases, with 13 bases between. Germline CDR1 is MDHEN and CDR2 is SYDVKM. TCRdb re-called the RACE reads with MiXCR, one entry per CDR3 protein. Counted here are about 120,000 distinct CDR3 sequences, around 10% occurring once; the ten biggest clones make up roughly 1.5%. This sample's time point: patch test 1, 2 weeks after DPC sensitization. Indicated treatment: therapeutic diphenylcyclopropenone sensitization with weekly scalp DPC. This clonotype has more than one count but fewer than ten. Its antigen is not known. The J gene is TRBJ2-7, the V gene TRBV28; no clear D gene. This material consisted of whole blood, taken in connection with sensitization to the hapten diphenylcyclopropenone (DPC). The sequence was obtained from a woman between 45 and 65 years old with alopecia areata. Some clones in this sample may be carry-over from other donors' samples. The CDR3 bases are TGTGCCAGCACTCCTAGACCTAGCTCCTACGAGCAGTACTTC. This sequence encodes CASTPRPSSYEQYF.